Included here is one T cell receptor beta chain sequence, with context. Clinical histories supplied by participants themselves formed the basis of cohort assignment. In the original workflow: It was from reference gene primer amplification that nucleated cell counts were estimated. Assay used: immunoSEQ multiplex PCR; TCRdb lists only in-frame clones, some missing. V and J calls and clone size follow that table, whereas D and trimming were derived from the DNA. Of a few hundred thousand clones listed, 80% to 90% are singletons. The data belong to a study of blood T cell repertoires in COVID-19. In the study overall: Samples of COVID-19 (acute and convalescent) were obtained from the United States, Italy and Spain. PBMCs, B-cell-depleted T cells, or T cells provided the cDNA or gDNA that made up the material.

This sequence originates from a man between 18 and 29 years old with acute COVID-19. Sequences were obtained from PBMCs or T cells enriched from blood (not recorded which).

The CDR3 spells CSVEEERQGSYEQYF. The CDR3 DNA sequence: TGCAGCGTTGAAGAAGAAAGGCAGGGGTCCTACGAGCAGTACTTC. The chain joins TRBV29-1 to TRBJ2-7; D possibly corresponds to TRBD1 (6 bases). The CDR3 loop spans 15 amino acids. Trimming took 0 bases from V and 1 from J, leaving 13 bases between them. Germline V gene lookup returns CDR1 SQVTM and CDR2 ANQGSEA.